Below, one TCR beta chain is given with its context. Which antigen it targets is not known. The input lacks base qualities; no much larger clone sits a single base away. This specimen belongs to a study of blood T cell repertoires in COVID-19 (dated by TCRdb to about 2020). Background for the entire study: Samples covering the acute and convalescent phases of COVID-19 were provided by collaborators in the United States, Italy and Spain. Nearly every sample came with metadata listing a de-identified subject ID, COVID-19 status, age in years and sex. Where available, HLA class I and class II types were obtained from metadata supplied by the sample provider rather than from assay-based typing. The dataset comprised deeply sampled blood TCRbeta repertoires from subjects exposed to, actively infected with, or recovered from COVID-19. Samples were obtained from the ongoing ImmuneRACE study (first 160 participants) and from 1,254 subjects provided by 6 global collaborators. The repertoires were released in a freely available public database meant as a resource for research on the immune response to SARS-CoV-2. The prospective study material was composed of cDNA or gDNA derived from T cells, B-cell-depleted T cells, or PBMCs. Paper-wide results and their limitations: The quantity of clinical and demographic metadata differed by source and by participant and was supplied without curation.

The collaborating institutions used their own protocols to collect whole blood in K2EDTA tubes. For TCRbeta analysis, collaborator samples were shipped as frozen whole blood, as isolated PBMCs, or as DNA extracted from either sample type. The immunoSEQ Assay, a bias-controlled multiplex PCR, was used to amplify TCRbeta CDR3 regions from genomic DNA. The study's own analysis went as follows. The number of nucleated cells in each sample was estimated from the amplification of reference gene primers within the assay. To quantify the absolute abundance of each unique TCRbeta CDR3 rearrangement, sequence reads were collapsed and filtered. For each sample, productive Simpson clonality was calculated by taking the square root of Simpson's diversity index across productive rearrangements. Drawn from immuneACCESS, this table holds only the in-frame rearrangements with V and J called that TCRdb kept. Clones are partly lost; checked studies trace under half to an unresolved V gene and leave the rest unexplained. From that table come the V and J calls and clone size; the DNA was used to work out D and trimming. Counted in this sample were 180,000 or so clones; about 80% of them appeared once. The ten largest clones capture approximately 8.6% of the sample.

From a lookup of the germline V gene, CDR1 and CDR2 are ENHRY and SYGVKD. At the junction V is shortened by 0 bases and J by 8 bases; bases outside the gene matches: 5. There are 15 amino acids in the CDR3, from cysteine to phenylalanine inclusive. The only DNA kept is the CDR3, 45 bases in frame from the first base. The V and J genes are TRBV10-3 and TRBJ1-2, with 11 central nucleotides matching TRBD1. The receptor's source is a woman in her forties or fifties with active or convalescent COVID-19. The specimen was peripheral blood. The CDR3 corresponds to CAISESDRGRAGYTF. The nucleotide sequence is TGTGCCATCAGTGAGTCGGACAGGGGGCGCGCCGGCTACACCTTC.